Shown below are 18 T cell receptor beta chains from a single sample sequenced in a study of T cell responses to AZD1222 COVID-19 vaccine. Sequencing used immunoSEQ multiplex PCR; TCRdb keeps in-frame clones, though not all of them. The table shows some 100,000 clones, with about nine tenths occurring only once. The sample consisted of peripheral blood, taken on day 0 of AZD1222 vaccination. These receptors were taken from an adult in good health.

This sequence joins TRBV7-9 and TRBJ1-5; perhaps TRBD1 as D (6 bases). In germline, CDR1 is SEHNR, CDR2 FQNEAQ (reference sequence). CDR3 length: 14 amino acids. Deletions cut 5 bases from V and 3 bases from J, with 11 bases between. The CDR3 coding sequence is TGTGCCAGCAGCCTCCAGGGGTACAATCAGCCCCAGCATTTT. This gives the protein CASSLQGYNQPQHF.

This chain uses TRBV27 with TRBJ1-1; no clear D. This CDR3 is 14 amino acids long. The V gene lost 6 bases and the J gene lost 3 bases, with 14 bases spanning the gap. Germline values: CDR1 MNHEY, CDR2 SMNVEV (reference sequence). In nucleotides, the CDR3 is TGTGCCAGCAGGATTTGGGGTTCGGACACTGAAGCTTTCTTT. Residues: CASRIWGSDTEAFF.

V usage is TRBV3-1 (or the pseudogene TRBV3-2) and J usage is TRBJ1-2, with D possibly TRBD1 on 5 matching bases. Trimming removed 1 base from V and 8 bases from J, with 11 bases in between. The germline V gene encodes CDR1 LGHDT and CDR2 YNNKEL (reference sequence). This CDR3 region has 13 residues. CDR3: CASSQGGAGGYTF. The CDR3 nucleotides are TGTGCCAGCAGCCAAGGGGGCGCGGGGGGCTACACCTTC.

The rearrangement joins TRBV12-3 or TRBV12-4 to TRBJ2-2; D remains ambiguous. V dropped 6 bases and J dropped 8 bases, with 13 bases sitting between them. The CDR3 spans 13 residues. Here the CDR3 reads CASSPRRSGELFF. The CDR3 region has the DNA TGTGCCAGCAGCCCCCGGCGCAGTGGGGAGCTGTTTTTT.

This chain links TRBV5-1 with TRBJ2-1; 9 bases align to TRBD1. The CDR3 has 17 residues. With 4 bases clipped from V and 3 bases from J, the junction kept 11 bases outside the gene matches. Germline values: CDR1 SGHRS, CDR2 YFSETQ. The CDR3 DNA reads as TGCGCCAGCAGCCCCAATCCTACAGGGGGCAGCTACAATGAGCAGTTCTTC. Residues: CASSPNPTGGSYNEQFF.

The genes are TRBV29-1 and TRBJ2-1, with TRBD2 as a possible D gene (6 bases). Per the germline V gene, CDR1 is SQVTM and CDR2 is ANQGSEA. The CDR3 is 19 amino acids. Trimming cost V 2 bases and J 0 bases, with 23 bases left between them. DNA of the CDR3: TGCAGCGTTGAAAACCCCATCACGGGACTCACGAGCTCCTACAATGAGCAGTTCTTC. Translation: CSVENPITGLTSSYNEQFF.

V is TRBV7-2 and J is TRBJ1-5; 7 bases align to TRBD1. The CDR3 contains 14 residues. Unmatched junction bases numbered 7, after V lost 5 bases and J lost 6 bases. Germline-derived CDR1 and CDR2 are SGHTA and FQGNSA. CDR3 protein: CASSPGQEGQPQHF. The CDR3 DNA reads as TGTGCCAGCAGCCCCGGACAGGAGGGTCAGCCCCAGCATTTT.

This clone was seen only once. The V gene is TRBV27, the J gene TRBJ1-5, with 7 nucleotides matching TRBD1. The junction had 6 bases not matched to a gene; V was cut back by 3 bases and J by 4 bases. The germline gives CDR1 MNHEY, CDR2 SMNVEV (reference sequence). CDR3 length equals 15 residues. CDR3 region: CASSFLGTANQPQHF. In DNA, the CDR3 is TGTGCCAGCAGTTTCTTGGGGACAGCTAATCAGCCCCAGCATTTT.

A remark on this clone: This sample also contains other DNA sequences that code for the same CDR3. The chain carries TRBV5-6 and TRBJ2-5; maybe TRBD1 (6 bases). This CDR3 comprises 14 residues. Per germline, CDR1 SGHDT and CDR2 YYEEEE. Trimming removed 0 bases from V and 5 bases from J, with 11 bases in between. The CDR3 sequence: CASSLGRGYETQYF. The CDR3, as DNA: TGTGCCAGCAGCTTGGGCAGGGGATACGAGACCCAGTACTTC. Using reference TRBV5-6 and TRBJ2-5 for the parts outside the CDR3, the full variable domain is DAGVTQSPTHLIKTRGQQVTLRCSPKSGHDTVSWYQQALGQGPQFIFQYYEEEERQRGNFPDRFSGHQFPNYSSELNVNALLLGDSALYLCASSLGRGYETQYFGPGTRLLVL.

V usage is TRBV19 and J usage is TRBJ1-6; 7 bases fit TRBD1. J lost 6 bases, V lost 8 bases, and 16 bases had no gene match. This CDR3 region has 17 residues. In germline, CDR1 is LNHDA, CDR2 SQIVND (reference sequence). CDR3 region: CASLTEGAHVGNSPLHF. The CDR3 DNA reads TGTGCCAGTTTAACAGAGGGGGCGCACGTAGGTAATTCACCCCTCCACTTT. Full variable domain (remainder filled in from reference TRBV19 and TRBJ1-6): DGGITQSPKYLFRKEGQNVTLSCEQNLNHDAMYWYRQDPGQGLRLIYYSQIVNDFQKGDIAEGYSVSREKKESFPLTVTSAQKNPTAFYLCASLTEGAHVGNSPLHFGNGTRLTVT.

This clone appeared once. The chain combines TRBV7-2 with TRBJ1-2; possible D gene TRBD1, 6 bases. Germline lookup yields CDR1 SGHTA and CDR2 FQGNSA. V shed 3 bases and J shed 2 bases, with 16 bases lying between them. The CDR3 has 16 residues. In DNA form, the CDR3 reads TGTGCCAGCAGCTTCCGTACCGGGACAAAGAACTATGGCTACACCTTC. Translating gives CASSFRTGTKNYGYTF.

The rearrangement links TRBV19 to TRBJ2-2, with 8 bases matching TRBD1. V lost 4 bases and J lost 5; bases outside the gene matches: 12. The CDR3 has 17 amino acids. Germline-derived CDR1 and CDR2 are LNHDA and SQIVND (reference sequence). Here the CDR3 DNA reads TGTGCCAGTAGTACCTATCAGGGGGCTGAGGGAACCGGGGAGCTGTTTTTT. As protein: CASSTYQGAEGTGELFF.

The chain couples TRBV21-1 to TRBJ1-4; the table's D call, TRBD1, was not checked against the DNA. TRBV21-1 is tagged as a pseudogene. The CDR3 has 20 amino acids. The CDR3 bases are TGTGCCAGCAGCAAAGCGGGGGACAGGGGATGGGATGTTACTAATGAAAAACTGTTTTTT. As protein: CASSKAGDRGWDVTNEKLFF.

The chain is built from TRBV7-3 and TRBJ2-3, with D possibly being TRBD2 (6 bases). The length of the CDR3 is 16 residues. Germline CDR1 is SGHTA and CDR2 is FQGTGA. The V end lost 1 base, the J end lost 0 bases, and 11 bases lay between the germline ends. CDR3 in DNA: TGTGCCAGCAGCTTAAGGGGCGGGGCTAGCACAGATACGCAGTATTTT. It encodes CASSLRGGASTDTQYF.

CDR3 DNA sequence: TGTGCCACCCCCGAGGGGGAGCAGTACTTC. Protein sequence: CATPEGEQYF. The chain combines TRBV24-1 with TRBJ2-7; either TRBD1 or TRBD2 may fit D (5 bases each). The CDR3 has 10 residues. V gave up 9 bases and J gave up 7 bases, with 9 bases separating them. CDR1 is KGHDR and CDR2 is SFDVKD in the germline V gene.

The V call is TRBV11-1, the J call TRBJ2-4, with D unresolved. Germline V CDR1 and CDR2: SGHAT, FQDESV (reference sequence). The CDR3 is 13 amino acids. The V end lost 2 bases, the J end lost 6 bases, and 8 bases lay between the germline ends. The CDR3 here is CASSLNGLNIQYF. Written as DNA, the CDR3 is TGTGCCAGCAGCTTAAACGGGCTAAACATTCAGTACTTC.

The J gene is TRBJ2-1, the V gene TRBV12-3 or TRBV12-4, with D possibly being TRBD2 (5 bases). The length of the CDR3 is 13 residues. V lost 3 bases, J lost 5 bases, and 8 bases lay in between. CDR3 in DNA: TGTGCCAGCAGTTTCGGGGTCAACAATGAGCAGTTCTTC. It codes for CASSFGVNNEQFF.

This chain connects TRBV7-8 to TRBJ1-4, with D possibly being TRBD1 (5 bases). Trimming removed 5 bases from V and 8 bases from J, with 18 bases in between. The germline CDR1 and CDR2 sequences are SGHVS and FQNEAQ. The CDR3 consists of 15 residues. CDR3 residues: CASSRDQGRSEKLFF. CDR3 bases: TGTGCCAGCAGCAGAGATCAGGGTCGCTCGGAAAAACTGTTTTTT.